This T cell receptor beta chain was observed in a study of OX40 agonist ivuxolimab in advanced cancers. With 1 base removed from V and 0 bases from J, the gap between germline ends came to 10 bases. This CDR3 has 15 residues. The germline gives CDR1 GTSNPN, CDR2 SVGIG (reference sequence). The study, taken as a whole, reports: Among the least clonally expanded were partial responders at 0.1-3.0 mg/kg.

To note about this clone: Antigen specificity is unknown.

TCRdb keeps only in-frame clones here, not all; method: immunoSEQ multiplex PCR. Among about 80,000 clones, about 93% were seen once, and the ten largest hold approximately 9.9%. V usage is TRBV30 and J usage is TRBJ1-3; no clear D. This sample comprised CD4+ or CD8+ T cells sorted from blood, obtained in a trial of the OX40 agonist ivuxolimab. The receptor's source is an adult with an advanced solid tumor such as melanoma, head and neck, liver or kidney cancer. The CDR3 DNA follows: TGTGCCTGGAGTGGAACCCGAAGCTCTGGAAACACCATATATTTT. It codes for CAWSGTRSSGNTIYF.